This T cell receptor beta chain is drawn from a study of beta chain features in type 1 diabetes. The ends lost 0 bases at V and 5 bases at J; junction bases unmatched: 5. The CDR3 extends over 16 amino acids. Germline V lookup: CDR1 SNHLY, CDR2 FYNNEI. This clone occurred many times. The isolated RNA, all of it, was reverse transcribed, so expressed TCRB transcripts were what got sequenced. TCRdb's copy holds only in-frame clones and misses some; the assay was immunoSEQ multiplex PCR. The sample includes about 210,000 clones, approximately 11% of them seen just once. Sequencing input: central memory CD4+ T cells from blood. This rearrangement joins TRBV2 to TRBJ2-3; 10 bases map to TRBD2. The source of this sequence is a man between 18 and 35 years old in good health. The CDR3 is CASSEAAAGGLDTQYF. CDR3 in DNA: TGTGCCAGCAGTGAAGCGGCAGCGGGAGGGCTAGATACGCAGTATTTT.